A single sample gave rise to the 29 T cell receptor beta chains below, sequenced in a study of response to subunit inactivated influenza vaccine. In TCRdb, the RT-PCR reads were re-called with MiXCR into one record per CDR3 protein. This table has 500,000 to 600,000 distinct CDR3 sequences, less than 10% appearing once. The sample here was PBMCs from blood, taken 23 to 25 months after vaccination. These receptors all stem from a man between 50 and 75 years old who received an inactivated influenza vaccine.

In this sample, this clonotype turned up a few times. V gene TRBV15 combines with J gene TRBJ1-2, with D unclear. The CDR3 has 14 amino acids. Trimming removed 8 bases from V and 2 bases from J, with 15 bases in between. Germline V gene sequence: CDR1 LNHNV, CDR2 YYDKDF (reference sequence). The CDR3 is CATRSPEGNYGYTF. CDR3 nucleotides: TGTGCCACCCGGAGCCCGGAGGGAAACTATGGCTACACCTTC.

This clonotype has ten or more counts. CDR3 region: CASSQDLVTGYNEQFF. As DNA, the CDR3 is TGTGCCAGCAGCCAAGATCTCGTGACAGGGTACAATGAGCAGTTCTTC. The chain combines TRBV14 with TRBJ2-1; 7 bases agree with TRBD1. The CDR3 spans 16 residues. CDR1 is SGHDN, CDR2 FVKESK, per germline. V lost 0 bases, J lost 4 bases, and 6 bases stayed unmatched. Supplemented by reference TRBV14 and TRBJ2-1, the full variable domain reads EAGVTQFPSHSVIEKGQTVTLRCDPISGHDNLYWYRRVMGKEIKFLLHFVKESKQDESGMPNNRFLAERTGGTYSTLKVQPAELEDSGVYFCASSQDLVTGYNEQFFGPGTRLTVL.

This chain connects TRBV20-1 to TRBJ2-7; D might be TRBD1 or TRBD2, each matching 5 bases. The CDR3 extends over 14 amino acids. V gave up 3 bases and J gave up 3 bases, with 15 bases separating them. Germline V gene sequence: CDR1 DFQATT, CDR2 SNEGSKA (reference sequence). In nucleotides, the CDR3 is TGCAGTGCTAGGGGACCATCCCCAAACTACGAGCAGTACTTC. It is translated as CSARGPSPNYEQYF.

This chain joins TRBV25-1 and TRBJ2-5, with 9 nucleotides matching TRBD2. Germline CDR1 is MGHDK and CDR2 is SYGVNS. Germline trimming cut 10 bases from V and 5 bases from J; bases unmatched to any gene: 11. The CDR3 contains 14 residues. The CDR3 sequence: CATSSGRFIETQYF. The CDR3 region has the DNA TGTGCCACCTCGAGCGGGAGGTTTATCGAGACCCAGTACTTC.

This rearrangement joins TRBV12-1 to TRBJ2-1; the table's D gene call, TRBD2, was not cross checked with the DNA. TRBV12-1 is an annotated pseudogene. The CDR3 is made up of 20 amino acids. CDR3: CASSPTSGLAGNGSYNEQFF. The CDR3 DNA follows: TGTGCCAGCAGCCCCACGTCGGGACTAGCGGGTAACGGCTCCTACAATGAGCAGTTCTTC.

The sample holds many counts of this clonotype. The chain carries TRBV27 and TRBJ2-7; the D is unclear. With 1 base removed from V and 5 bases from J, the gap between germline ends came to 9 bases. This CDR3 comprises 13 residues. Germline CDR1 is MNHEY and CDR2 is SMNVEV (reference sequence). The CDR3 region is CASSLFGRNEQYF. The DNA of the CDR3 is TGTGCCAGCAGTTTATTCGGCAGGAACGAGCAGTACTTC.

This clonotype was recorded a few times. V and J are TRBV7-2 and TRBJ2-4; no reliable D call. Germline V lookup: CDR1 SGHTA, CDR2 FQGNSA. The ends were cut back, 1 base at V and 4 bases at J, with 5 bases in the middle. This CDR3 has 13 amino acids. The CDR3 spells CASSLEQKNIQYF. The CDR3 nucleotides read TGTGCCAGCAGCTTAGAACAGAAAAACATTCAGTACTTC.

This clonotype showed up many times. The chain recombines TRBV15 with TRBJ1-1, with TRBD1 as a possible D gene (5 bases). The CDR3 length is 14 residues. Germline V gene data show CDR1 as LNHNV and CDR2 as YYDKDF (reference sequence). Trimming cost V 5 bases and J 8 bases, with 18 bases left between them. The CDR3 bases are TGTGCCACCAGCCGAGGGGATCTAAGGCAAGAAGCTTTCTTT. Protein: CATSRGDLRQEAFF.

The J gene is TRBJ2-3, the V gene TRBV5-6; D may be TRBD2 (6 bases). The CDR3 covers 16 residues. In germline, CDR1 is SGHDT, CDR2 YYEEEE. Trimming pared 4 bases from V and 2 bases from J, leaving 17 bases between. CDR3 DNA: TGTGCCAGCAGCGTGGTCGGGGGACTGATCACAGATACGCAGTATTTT. This codes for CASSVVGGLITDTQYF.

Many counts were recorded for this clonotype. The rearrangement uses TRBV12-3 or TRBV12-4 and TRBJ1-5; D possibly corresponds to TRBD1 (5 bases). V was shortened by 2 bases and J by 3 bases, with 20 bases between the two germline ends. This CDR3 comprises 18 residues. The CDR3 sequence: CASSLRAGGAGANQPQHF. The CDR3 nucleotides read TGTGCCAGCAGTTTAAGGGCCGGCGGGGCAGGCGCCAATCAGCCCCAGCATTTT.

V and J are TRBV9 and TRBJ2-1; D gene unclear. Per the germline V gene, CDR1 is SGDLS and CDR2 is YYNGEE. This CDR3 contains 13 residues. V was cut by 1 base and J by 9 bases, with 11 bases left in between. The DNA for the CDR3 is TGTGCCAGCAGCGTACTGTCCTCTTCTGAGCAGTTCTTC. Residues: CASSVLSSSEQFF. Based on the CDR3 plus reference TRBV9 and TRBJ2-1, the full variable domain is DSGVTQTPKHLITATGQRVTLRCSPRSGDLSVYWYQQSLDQGLQFLIQYYNGEERAKGNILERFSAQQFPDLHSELNLSSLELGDSALYFCASSVLSSSEQFFGPGTRLTVL.

This rearrangement joins TRBV7-9 to TRBJ1-6, with a possible D match to TRBD1 (5 bases). Between the trimmed V and J ends, which lost 5 bases and 9 bases, there was a span of 11 bases. The CDR3 is 13 amino acids. Germline V lookup: CDR1 SEHNR, CDR2 FQNEAQ (reference sequence). The CDR3 spells CASSEGPASPLHF. In nucleotides, the CDR3 is TGTGCCAGCAGCGAGGGGCCAGCTTCACCCCTCCACTTT.

This clonotype was detected many times. The chain recombines TRBV10-3 with TRBJ2-3; a weak D match, TRBD2 (7 bases). Germline V lookup: CDR1 ENHRY, CDR2 SYGVKD. CDR3 length equals 14 residues. V shed 4 bases and J shed 5 bases, with 13 bases lying between them. This chain's CDR3 is CAISGNREGDTQYF. The CDR3 nucleotides read TGTGCCATCAGTGGAAACAGGGAGGGAGATACGCAGTATTTT.

The chain uses TRBV4-3 and TRBJ2-5, with 9 positions matching TRBD1. The germline V gene encodes CDR1 LGHNA and CDR2 YSLEER. The CDR3 is 17 amino acids. J gave up 1 base and V 1 base, and 7 bases lay outside the gene matches. CDR3 nucleotides: TGCGCCAGCAGCCAAGGGGGACAGGGTTATTTCCAAGAGACCCAGTACTTC. It encodes CASSQGGQGYFQETQYF.

This clonotype was observed a handful of times. V is TRBV20-1 and J is TRBJ2-7, with TRBD2 matching 12 bases. V shed 5 bases and J 4 bases; nucleotides not matched to a gene: 6. Looked up from germline, CDR1 is DFQATT and CDR2 is SNEGSKA (reference sequence). CDR3 length: 14 amino acids. DNA of the CDR3: TGCAGTGCTCCTAGCGGGAGGGGAATATACGAGCAGTACTTC. Protein sequence: CSAPSGRGIYEQYF.

CDR3: CASSTRTGTASYEQYF. The CDR3 nucleotides are TGTGCCAGCAGTACCAGGACAGGGACAGCTTCCTACGAGCAGTACTTC. The chain has TRBV6-1 and TRBJ2-7; 8 bases align to TRBD1. The germline CDR1 and CDR2 sequences are MNHNS and SASEGT. The CDR3 runs to 16 residues. The V gene end was trimmed by 5 bases and the J gene end by 1 base; junction bases not matched to a gene: 10.

The chain has TRBV15 and TRBJ2-5; TRBD1 is a possible D gene (5 bases). Looked up from germline, CDR1 is LNHNV and CDR2 is YYDKDF (reference sequence). This CDR3 has 13 amino acids. V was clipped by 2 bases and J by 4 bases, with 8 bases between them. CDR3 protein: CATSRQGSETQYF. The CDR3 DNA sequence: TGTGCCACCAGCAGACAGGGATCAGAGACCCAGTACTTC.

This clonotype was seen only a few times. The chain is built from TRBV5-1 and TRBJ2-7; D is unclear. Germline V gives CDR1 SGHRS, CDR2 YFSETQ. V gave up 4 bases and J gave up 3 bases, with 11 bases separating them. This CDR3 contains 13 residues. As DNA, the CDR3 is TGCGCCAGCAGCATTGGAAAGGGCTACGAGCAGTACTTC. Protein: CASSIGKGYEQYF.

This clonotype was recorded a few times. This rearrangement joins TRBV20-1 to TRBJ1-2; TRBD1 agrees at 8 bases. In germline, CDR1 is DFQATT, CDR2 SNEGSKA (reference sequence). After removal of 5 bases from V and 3 bases from J, the junction contained 8 bases not matched to a gene. There are 14 residues in the CDR3. DNA of the CDR3: TGCAGTGCTGCCCGGACAGGGCGCGACTATGGCTACACCTTC. This encodes CSAARTGRDYGYTF.

This clonotype turned up a few times. The gene calls are TRBV7-9 and TRBJ2-7; TRBD2 might be the D (6 bases). This CDR3 is 13 amino acids long. V gave up 5 bases and J gave up 3 bases, with 11 bases separating them. CDR1 SEHNR and CDR2 FQNEAQ come from the germline V gene (reference sequence). The CDR3 sequence is CASSPGGFYEQYF. In DNA form, the CDR3 reads TGTGCCAGCAGCCCTGGGGGGTTCTACGAGCAGTACTTC.

This clonotype turned up a few times. The chain has TRBV6-2 or TRBV6-3 and TRBJ1-2; TRBD1 agrees at 9 bases. Germline trimming cut 6 bases from V and 3 bases from J; bases unmatched to any gene: 11. The germline CDR1 and CDR2 sequences are MNHEY and SVGEGT. The CDR3 runs 16 residues. The CDR3 is CASSRAGTGNYYGYTF. In nucleotides, the CDR3 is TGTGCCAGCAGCAGAGCCGGGACAGGGAACTACTATGGCTACACCTTC.

This clonotype was seen repeatedly, ten times or more. The rearrangement joins TRBV9 to TRBJ2-7; tentative D call: TRBD2 (8 bases). This CDR3 contains 16 residues. V was pared by 0 bases and J by 2 bases, with 15 bases between. The germline CDR1 and CDR2 sequences are SGDLS and YYNGEE. CDR3 protein: CASSVDGGDSTYEQYF. CDR3 in DNA: TGTGCCAGCAGCGTAGACGGGGGGGACAGCACCTACGAGCAGTACTTC. The full variable domain, with the rest looked up from reference TRBV9 and TRBJ2-7, is DSGVTQTPKHLITATGQRVTLRCSPRSGDLSVYWYQQSLDQGLQFLIQYYNGEERAKGNILERFSAQQFPDLHSELNLSSLELGDSALYFCASSVDGGDSTYEQYFGPGTRLTVT.

Only a few counts were recorded for this clonotype. The V call is TRBV7-9, the J call TRBJ2-3; D gene ambiguous. The V end lost 3 bases, the J end lost 0 bases, and 7 bases lay between the germline ends. This CDR3 spans 14 amino acids. Germline V gives CDR1 SEHNR, CDR2 FQNEAQ (reference sequence). The DNA of the CDR3 is TGTGCCAGCAGCTTGTCTCTCAGCACAGATACGCAGTATTTT. This encodes CASSLSLSTDTQYF. The full variable domain, in which reference TRBV7-9 and TRBJ2-3 provide the parts outside the CDR3, is DTGVSQNPRHKITKRGQNVTFRCDPISEHNRLYWYRQTLGQGPEFLTYFQNEAQLEKSRLLSDRFSAERPKGSFSTLEIQRTEQGDSAMYLCASSLSLSTDTQYFGPGTRLTVL.

This clonotype was seen a few times. The genes are TRBV19 and TRBJ2-4, with TRBD1 matching over 7 bases. The CDR3 is made up of 14 amino acids. Germline CDR1 LNHDA, CDR2 SQIVND (reference sequence). The trim removed 1 base at V and 4 bases at J, leaving 1 base unmatched. The CDR3 sequence is CASSIAGQKNIQYF. In DNA, the CDR3 is TGTGCCAGTAGTATAGCGGGACAGAAAAACATTCAGTACTTC.

This clonotype occurred a few times. The V and J genes are TRBV24-1 and TRBJ2-3; D not resolved. Germline V gene sequence: CDR1 KGHDR, CDR2 SFDVKD. Between the trimmed V and J ends, which lost 3 bases and 6 bases, there was a span of 18 bases. The CDR3 totals 16 residues. This chain's CDR3 is CATSDPLGGIEDTQYF. CDR3 nucleotides: TGTGCCACCAGTGATCCGTTAGGTGGGATCGAGGATACGCAGTATTTT.

The V call is TRBV9, the J call TRBJ2-1, with D possibly matching TRBD2 (6 bases). Germline V CDR1 and CDR2: SGDLS, YYNGEE. V gave up 0 bases and J gave up 10 bases, with 11 bases separating them. This CDR3 comprises 13 residues. The CDR3 region is CASSVGTIGEQFF. DNA of the CDR3: TGTGCCAGCAGCGTAGGGACTATCGGGGAGCAGTTCTTC.

V gene TRBV20-1 combines with J gene TRBJ2-1, with 10 bases matching TRBD2. The V segment lost 6 bases and the J segment 2 bases; nucleotides outside the gene matches: 7. The CDR3 runs 15 residues. Germline V gene lookup returns CDR1 DFQATT and CDR2 SNEGSKA (reference sequence). The CDR3 reads CSARLLAGAYNEQFF. CDR3 nucleotide sequence: TGCAGTGCCCGACTCCTAGCGGGGGCCTACAATGAGCAGTTCTTC.

The table lists this clonotype with many counts. In DNA form, the CDR3 reads TGCGCCAGCTCCCATGGGGGTGGTGAGACCCAGTACTTC. The encoded protein is CASSHGGGETQYF. The chain carries TRBV4-3 and TRBJ2-5; D could derive from TRBD1 or TRBD2 (5 bases each). Per the germline V gene, CDR1 is LGHNA and CDR2 is YSLEER. This CDR3 has 13 residues. V gave up 8 bases and J gave up 5 bases, with 15 bases separating them.

The table lists this clonotype with a few counts. This chain links TRBV5-1 with TRBJ2-7, with D possibly being TRBD1 (6 bases). The V end lost 2 bases, the J end lost 3 bases, and 12 bases lay between the germline ends. Germline loops: CDR1 SGHRS, CDR2 YFSETQ. This CDR3 contains 14 residues. The CDR3 is CASSLNTGNYEQYF. CDR3 sequence (DNA): TGCGCCAGCAGCTTAAACACAGGGAACTACGAGCAGTACTTC.